This T cell receptor beta chain came from a study of blood T cell repertoires in COVID-19. Study-wide context: Sources were T cells, B-cell-depleted T cells, or PBMCs; the material itself was cDNA or gDNA.

V lost 5 bases to trimming and J lost 4 bases, with 8 bases between them. Looked up from germline, CDR1 is SQVTM and CDR2 is ANQGSEA. The CDR3 covers 11 residues. Only in-frame clones appear in the TCRdb table, and some are missing; sequencing was by immunoSEQ multiplex PCR. Of some 110,000 clones detected, roughly 80% appear once; the ten largest clones hold under 30%. This sequence originates from a man between 60 and 70 years old with acute or convalescent COVID-19. The sequencing sample was made of peripheral blood. The rearrangement links TRBV29-1 to TRBJ1-1, with D uncertain. CDR3 nucleotides: TGCAGCGTTACCCTGGCCACTGAAGCTTTCTTT. It translates to CSVTLATEAFF.